This TCR beta chain was documented in a study of shared clonotypes between healthy human individuals. Findings of the study overall: An anticipated effect of sequencing depth on clonotype sharing among donors was recognized. Rarefaction revealed incomplete sorted-subset sequencing despite large depth. Several donors held roughly 5% of naive CD4 clonotypes in common.

Regarding this clone: Its antigen remains unidentified.

Sequenced by immunoSEQ multiplex PCR; TCRdb stores in-frame clones only, minus some. This table holds 2 million to 3 million clones, 90% to 95% found once. Germline loops: CDR1 SNHLY, CDR2 FYNNEI. This CDR3 is built from 15 residues. Between the trimmed V and J ends, which lost 4 bases and 7 bases, there was a span of 19 bases. This chain links TRBV2 with TRBJ1-1; D is uncertain. Sequencing was performed on naive CD4+ T cells from PBMCs. Subset here: CD45RA+ positively selected. This sequence was found in a man between 18 and 29 years old in good health. Some clones in this sample may be carry-over from other donors' samples. CDR3 loop: CASSGGRQPWGEAFF. CDR3 nucleotides: TGTGCCAGCAGTGGAGGAAGGCAGCCCTGGGGTGAAGCTTTCTTT.